What follows is one T cell receptor (beta chain) and its context. Its specificity is unknown. TCRdb's table, derived via immunoSEQ multiplex PCR, lists solely in-frame clones and lacks some. The table has about 99,000 clones, roughly 87% seen once. Trimming pared 4 bases from V and 4 bases from J, leaving 11 bases between. Germline V CDR1 and CDR2: SGHTA, FQGTGA. The CDR3 runs to 13 residues. These data come from a study of T cell responses to AZD1222 COVID-19 vaccine. About the study: Recipients boosted at about 4 weeks or about 12 weeks are pooled. Study-level results: At baseline, just a handful of AZD1222 recipients tested seropositive. Two AZD1222 administrations were followed by greater Spike-specific TCR breadth and depth. At 160-218 and 743-854, vaccine-associated CD4 TCRs were dominant, and they spanned spike.

The TCR sequence derives from an adult in good health. The specimen comprised peripheral blood, sampled on day 0 of AZD1222 vaccination. The chain carries TRBV7-3 and TRBJ2-7, with D perhaps matching TRBD2 (5 bases). CDR3 bases: TGTGCCAGCAGCTCCCTCCGGGGATACGAGCAGTACGTC. This encodes CASSSLRGYEQYV.